The present entry profiles one T cell receptor beta chain with its context. Its cognate antigen is unknown. These data are taken from a study of T cell clonotyping in hematopoietic cell transplantation. Study-wide findings and caveats: Pathologically expanded recipient clonotypes increased progressively from day 30 to day 180 as diversity fell. Higher Inverse Simpson Index values in graft donor and pretransplant recipient predicted broader posttransplant TCR diversity.

TCRdb's copy holds only in-frame clones and misses some; the assay was immunoSEQ multiplex PCR. The data hold tens of thousands of clones, with 90% to 96% observed a single time. Time point specified: recipient sample about 28 days before transplant, after cytoreduction. Recipient blood drawn about 28 days pretransplant and days 30, 100, 180 after. The TCR was taken from a woman aged 45 to 65 with acute myeloid leukemia. Some clones in this sample may be carry-over from other donors' samples. The sample consisted of peripheral blood mononuclear cells, taken before stem cell transplant.

The CDR3 DNA sequence: TGTGCCAGCACAACTAGCGGGGCTTACAATGAGCAGTTCTTC. It encodes CASTTSGAYNEQFF. The rearrangement uses TRBV28 and TRBJ2-1, with 10 nucleotides matching TRBD2. This CDR3 is 14 amino acids long. V was clipped by 7 bases and J by 4 bases; unmatched bases: 4. CDR1 and CDR2 from the germline V gene are MDHEN and SYDVKM. The entire variable domain, with the rest obtained from reference TRBV28 and TRBJ2-1, is as follows: DVKVTQSSRYLVKRTGEKVFLECVQDMDHENMFWYRQDPGLGLRLIYFSYDVKMKEKGDIPEGYSVSREKKERFSLILESASTNQTSMYLCASTTSGAYNEQFFGPGTRLTVL.